The following is a T cell receptor (beta chain) sequence with its context. What it binds is unknown. From alopecia areata patients, lesional scalp punch biopsies and peripheral blood were collected. The data were taken from a study of CD8+ T cells in alopecia areata. Looking at the study overall: A regimen of oral tofacitinib, 5 to 10 mg twice daily, was given to treated patients.

The CDR3 sequence is 14 residues long. Germline values: CDR1 GTSNPN, CDR2 SVGIG (reference sequence). V lost 0 bases and J lost 1, with 10 bases in between. Study results and caveats: Among the cells sequenced in scalp samples are also the resident alphabeta T cells of normal skin. Clonality was higher in lesional than normal scalp, especially in alopecia totalis/universalis.

Isolated RNA was reverse transcribed into cDNA used as the sequencing template. Produced via immunoSEQ multiplex PCR; TCRdb's table is partial and in-frame only. Altogether hundreds of thousands of clones are present, less than 80% being singletons, with the ten largest covering roughly 1.2%. This sequence was found in a human donor with alopecia areata. Sequenced material: CD4+ T cells sorted from blood, taken at week 0. V is TRBV30 and J is TRBJ2-7, with D possibly matching TRBD1 (5 bases). In DNA, the CDR3 is TGTGCCTGGAGTGTAAAGGGGAATTCCTACGAGCAGTACTTC. Protein: CAWSVKGNSYEQYF. Together with reference TRBV30 and TRBJ2-7, the CDR3 gives the full variable domain: SQTIHQWPATLVQPVGSPLSLECTVEGTSNPNLYWYRQAAGRGLQLLFYSVGIGQISSEVPQNLSASRPQDRQFILSSKKLLLSDSGFYLCAWSVKGNSYEQYFGPGTRLTVT.